This T cell receptor (beta chain) appears in the sequencing data of a study of OX40 agonist ivuxolimab in advanced cancers. Turning to the study itself: Clinicians treated patients with ivuxolimab, an agonistic anti-OX40 (CD134) antibody.

On this clone itself: What it binds is not known.

General study findings and limits: There was clonal expansion of CD4+ and CD8+ blood T cells by week 6 at 0.1 to 3.0 mg/kg.

Profiled with immunoSEQ multiplex PCR; TCRdb holds only in-frame clones, not every one. The sample includes about 76,000 clones, approximately 85% of them seen just once. Enrollment shut out patients with autoimmune disease history or systemic immunosuppression. Losses at the gene ends were 4 bases for V and 4 bases for J; bases not matched to a gene: 6. The CDR3 is made up of 14 amino acids. Germline CDR1 ENHRY, CDR2 SYGVKD. The clonotype was recovered from an adult with an advanced solid tumor such as melanoma, head and neck, liver or kidney cancer. This specimen was CD4+ or CD8+ T cells sorted from blood, taken in a trial of the OX40 agonist ivuxolimab. The chain couples TRBV10-3 to TRBJ1-1; 7 bases line up with TRBD1. The CDR3 DNA sequence: TGTGCCATCAGTGTAGGTCCAGGGGGCACTGAAGCTTTCTTT. Its translation: CAISVGPGGTEAFF.